This entry lists 15 T cell receptor beta chains sequenced from one sample in a study of CD8+ T cells in alopecia areata (dated by TCRdb to 2016 to 2019). The library came from the immunoSEQ multiplex PCR assay. For TCR sequencing, RNA was extracted from every sample and reverse transcribed into cDNA to serve as template. This immuneACCESS table, as held by TCRdb, lists in-frame sequences with V and J called but not all clones. Of the missing ones, under half trace to an unresolved V gene in checked studies; the others have no known cause. Here the sample has over 250,000 clones; about three fifths occur a single time. 0.9% to 0.95% of the sample comes from the top ten. What this sample's treatment or condition label stands for: oral pan-JAK inhibitor, 5-10 mg twice daily. This sample comprised CD4+ T cells sorted from blood, obtained at week 52, from a patient treated with tofacitinib. These TCRs come from a human donor with alopecia areata.

The gene calls are TRBV7-2 and TRBJ1-2, with TRBD1 matching over 9 bases. V lost 5 bases to trimming and J lost 13 bases; unmatched junction nucleotides: 8. CDR3 length: 12 residues. CDR1 is SGHTA, CDR2 FQGNSA, per germline. The chain's CDR3 is CASSQGQGVVTF. CDR3 bases: TGTGCCAGCAGCCAGGGACAGGGTGTAGTCACCTTC.

The chain links TRBV15 to TRBJ1-1; 9 positions match TRBD1. Per the germline V gene, CDR1 is LNHNV and CDR2 is YYDKDF (reference sequence). V shed 4 bases and J 5 bases; nucleotides not matched to a gene: 2. The CDR3 contains 13 residues. CDR3 DNA sequence: TGTGCCACCAGCAAAGGACAGGGGACTGAAGCTTTCTTT. Translation gives CATSKGQGTEAFF.

In this sample, this clone turned up once. Additional DNA sequences in this sample encode the identical CDR3. The V call is TRBV6-5, the J call TRBJ2-7; D gene ambiguous. This CDR3 is 14 amino acids long. V lost 0 bases and J 0 bases, leaving 6 bases between the germline ends. Germline CDR1 is MNHEY and CDR2 is SVGAGI. CDR3 nucleotides: TGTGCCAGCAGTTACTCGGGCAGCTCCTACGAGCAGTACTTC. Its translation: CASSYSGSSYEQYF.

The J gene is TRBJ1-2, the V gene TRBV20-1, with TRBD1 matching over 7 bases. CDR1 DFQATT and CDR2 SNEGSKA come from the germline V gene (reference sequence). The CDR3 length is 11 residues. Trimming took 6 bases from V and 8 from J; bases not matched to a gene: 6. CDR3 in DNA: TGCAGTGCCGGGACAGCCCAAGGCTACACCTTC. Translation gives CSAGTAQGYTF.

The rearrangement links TRBV25-1 to TRBJ2-5; 8 nucleotides match TRBD2. There are 14 residues in the CDR3. With V trimmed by 4 bases and J by 5 bases, 6 bases remained unmatched. The germline V gene encodes CDR1 MGHDK and CDR2 SYGVNS. The CDR3 here is CASSASRLAETQYF. CDR3 coding DNA: TGTGCCAGCAGTGCCTCAAGACTAGCGGAGACCCAGTACTTC.

This clone was picked up a small number of times. The V gene is TRBV10-3, the J gene TRBJ2-7; perhaps TRBD1 as D (6 bases). The CDR3 has 14 residues. The germline gives CDR1 ENHRY, CDR2 SYGVKD. Trimming took off 0 bases at V and 4 bases at J, with 10 bases between the two ends. This CDR3 reads CAISESGRGYEQYF. The CDR3 coding sequence is TGTGCCATCAGTGAGTCAGGCAGGGGATACGAGCAGTACTTC.

The chain has TRBV7-9 and TRBJ2-7; no definite D call. This CDR3 region has 16 residues. V was clipped by 6 bases and J by 3 bases, with 21 bases between them. Germline loops: CDR1 SEHNR, CDR2 FQNEAQ (reference sequence). The CDR3 spells CASSRAAGSDLYEQYF. The CDR3 DNA follows: TGTGCCAGCAGTCGCGCCGCCGGCAGTGATCTCTACGAGCAGTACTTC.

The chain uses TRBV28 and TRBJ1-6; possibly TRBD1 for D (6 bases). CDR1 is MDHEN and CDR2 is SYDVKM in the germline V gene. CDR3 size: 11 residues. V dropped 6 bases and J dropped 15 bases, with 12 bases sitting between them. CDR3 in amino acids: CASRGHLLLHF. The CDR3 DNA reads TGTGCCAGCAGGGGACATTTACTCCTCCACTTT.

This chain connects TRBV29-1 to TRBJ2-5; weak D call: TRBD1 (5 bases). The CDR3 extends over 13 amino acids. The germline CDR1 and CDR2 sequences are SQVTM and ANQGSEA. The V gene lost 4 bases and the J gene lost 4 bases, with 13 bases spanning the gap. CDR3 coding DNA: TGCAGCGTTGTAGGCAGGGTGGCAGAGACCCAGTACTTC. Its protein is CSVVGRVAETQYF.

This chain joins TRBV13 and TRBJ2-7; D call uncertain. This CDR3 contains 14 residues. The V gene lost 4 bases and the J gene lost 4 bases, with 14 bases spanning the gap. The V gene's germline CDR1 is PRHDT and CDR2 FYEKMQ (reference sequence). DNA for the CDR3: TGTGCCAGCAGCTCCGAAGAGACCCCGTACGAGCAGTACTTC. It encodes CASSSEETPYEQYF.

The V call is TRBV29-1, the J call TRBJ1-2; D is unresolved. The CDR3 spans 11 residues. V lost 4 bases and J lost 7, with 10 bases in between. Per germline, CDR1 SQVTM and CDR2 ANQGSEA. The DNA of the CDR3 is TGCAGCGTTGGGGCCCGAAGTGGCTACACCTTC. Its translation: CSVGARSGYTF.

This clone occurred once. This chain connects TRBV29-1 to TRBJ2-3; D is uncertain. V was pared by 3 bases and J by 1 base, with 11 bases between. Germline loops: CDR1 SQVTM, CDR2 ANQGSEA. CDR3 size: 14 residues. The CDR3 DNA follows: TGCAGCGTTGATGGGCCACGGGGCACAGATACGCAGTATTTT. Translated, it gives CSVDGPRGTDTQYF.

J is TRBJ1-2 and V is TRBV18; 9 bases match TRBD1. Looked up from germline, CDR1 is KGHSH and CDR2 is LQKENI. The CDR3 sequence is 12 residues long. The V and J ends lost 6 bases and 9 bases, in that order; junction bases with no gene match: 5. The CDR3 sequence is CASSTGGWRYTF. As DNA, the CDR3 is TGTGCCAGCTCTACAGGGGGCTGGCGCTACACCTTC.

This chain links TRBV29-1 with TRBJ2-5; weak D call: TRBD1 (5 bases). The CDR3 has 13 residues. Germline assignment: CDR1 SQVTM and CDR2 ANQGSEA. Trimming shortened V by 5 bases and J by 2 bases, and 12 bases separated the two germline ends. The CDR3 region is CSVLFRQQETQYF. The CDR3 DNA is TGCAGCGTTCTCTTTCGACAGCAAGAGACCCAGTACTTC. The variable domain in full, with the rest retrieved from reference TRBV29-1 and TRBJ2-5, is SAVISQKPSRDICQRGTSLTIQCQVDSQVTMMFWYRQQPGQSLTLIATANQGSEATYESGFVIDKFPISRPNLTFSTLTVSNMSPEDSSIYLCSVLFRQQETQYFGPGTRLLVL.

This clone was picked up a small number of times. The chain links TRBV10-3 to TRBJ2-7; D might be TRBD1 (5 bases). V was trimmed by 4 bases and J by 1 base, leaving 11 bases between them. The CDR3 sequence is 14 residues long. Per germline, CDR1 ENHRY and CDR2 SYGVKD. The CDR3: CAISAGQDSYEQYF. CDR3 coding DNA: TGTGCCATCAGTGCAGGACAAGATTCCTACGAGCAGTACTTC.